The T cell receptor beta chain under discussion was sequenced for a study of Graves' ophthalmopathy and Graves' hyperthyroidism. This clonotype was detected ten times or more. V trimming: 6 bases; J trimming: 6 bases; junction bases outside the gene matches: 10. This CDR3 contains 14 residues. TCR beta CDR3 regions were amplified from RNA transcripts. The first-round RT-PCR employed HTBI primers together with the Qiagen OneStep RT-PCR kit. A multiplex PCR was then performed as the second round. TCRdb reprocessed the multiplex PCR reads with MiXCR, giving one entry per CDR3 protein. The repertoire holds more than 550,000 distinct CDR3 sequences, with about 40% as singletons.

This clonotype was sampled from an adult man with Graves' ophthalmopathy. What was sequenced was peripheral blood. The gene calls are TRBV12-3 or TRBV12-4 and TRBJ1-1; the match to TRBD1 covers 7 bases. The CDR3 here is CASSFNRGLAEAFF. The CDR3 nucleotides are TGTGCCAGCAGCTTCAACAGGGGCTTAGCTGAAGCTTTCTTT.